The 26 T cell receptor beta chains given below trace back to one sample, sequenced in a study of OX40 agonist ivuxolimab in advanced cancers. Repertoires were generated with immunoSEQ multiplex PCR, while TCRdb's copy carries only in-frame clones and drops some. This sample has about 80,000 clones, with about 90% found just once. This specimen was CD4+ or CD8+ T cells sorted from blood, taken in a trial of the OX40 agonist ivuxolimab. The receptors were gathered from an adult with an advanced solid tumor such as melanoma, head and neck, liver or kidney cancer.

J is TRBJ1-3 and V is TRBV15; D is undetermined. V was clipped by 5 bases and J by 0 bases, with 11 bases between them. The V gene's germline CDR1 is LNHNV and CDR2 YYDKDF (reference sequence). The CDR3 has 15 residues. The CDR3 coding sequence is TGTGCCACCAGCTTCGACGGATTCTCTGGAAACACCATATATTTT. Translation: CATSFDGFSGNTIYF.

The chain couples TRBV30 to TRBJ2-1; no reliable D call. The V gene's germline CDR1 is GTSNPN and CDR2 SVGIG (reference sequence). The CDR3 is 13 residues long. Deletions cut 1 base from V and 2 bases from J, with 6 bases between. The CDR3 reads CAWSEATYNEQFF. The CDR3 DNA follows: TGTGCCTGGAGTGAGGCAACCTACAATGAGCAGTTCTTC.

This clone was counted a single time. The chain couples TRBV6-6 to TRBJ2-7; D is uncertain. This CDR3 is built from 12 residues. CDR1 and CDR2 from the germline V gene are MNHNY and SVGAGI (reference sequence). V was shortened by 0 bases and J by 2 bases, with 2 bases between the two germline ends. This CDR3 is CASSYSAYEQYF. The DNA of the CDR3 is TGTGCCAGCAGTTACTCGGCCTACGAGCAGTACTTC.

This chain joins TRBV6-1 and TRBJ1-2, with 7 bases identical to TRBD1. This CDR3 is 14 amino acids long. The trim removed 7 bases at V and 3 bases at J, leaving 8 bases unmatched. Germline V gene lookup returns CDR1 MNHNS and CDR2 SASEGT. The CDR3 coding sequence is TGTGCCAGCATCATTAACAGGGGAGACTATGGCTACACCTTC. This gives the protein CASIINRGDYGYTF.

J is TRBJ2-1 and V is TRBV6-6, with 7 bases matching TRBD2. Germline V CDR1 and CDR2: MNHNY, SVGAGI (reference sequence). The CDR3 extends over 16 amino acids. V lost 1 base to trimming and J lost 4 bases; unmatched junction nucleotides: 7. The CDR3 DNA reads as TGTGCCAGCAGTTACTTGAATAGCGGGTCTTACAATGAGCAGTTCTTC. Translation: CASSYLNSGSYNEQFF.

This clone came up once. The rearrangement uses TRBV4-1 and TRBJ1-1, with 9 bases fitting TRBD1. The CDR3 loop spans 15 amino acids. CDR1 and CDR2 (germline): MGHRA, YSYEKL. J was trimmed by 4 bases and V by 0 bases; bases with no gene match: 3. Written as DNA, the CDR3 is TGCGCCAGCAGCCAAGAGGGACAGGGTGGCACTGAAGCTTTCTTT. It codes for CASSQEGQGGTEAFF.

The chain has TRBV14 and TRBJ1-4; D ambiguous. The V end lost 5 bases, the J end lost 8 bases, and 9 bases lay between the germline ends. The CDR3 contains 12 residues. CDR1 is SGHDN and CDR2 is FVKESK in the germline V gene. The CDR3 nucleotides read TGTGCCAGCAGCGTAAGTCGGGAAAAACTGTTTTTT. Residues: CASSVSREKLFF.

The chain uses TRBV27 and TRBJ2-1; TRBD1 is a possible D gene (6 bases). This CDR3 has 15 residues. CDR1 is MNHEY and CDR2 is SMNVEV in the germline V gene (reference sequence). V gave up 4 bases and J gave up 12 bases, with 22 bases separating them. The DNA for the CDR3 is TGTGCCAGCAGTTATGGGGGAACAGGGTTTTCGAGGCAGTTCTTC. Translated, it gives CASSYGGTGFSRQFF.

The gene calls are TRBV9 and TRBJ2-1, with 7 bases aligning to TRBD2. Germline V CDR1 and CDR2: SGDLS, YYNGEE. The CDR3 loop spans 15 amino acids. V dropped 3 bases and J dropped 2; count of bases not matched to a gene: 5. CDR3 loop: CASSGWGGAYNEQFF. The CDR3 nucleotides are TGTGCCAGCAGCGGCTGGGGAGGGGCCTACAATGAGCAGTTCTTC.

The chain recombines TRBV7-6 with TRBJ1-1; 7 nucleotides line up with TRBD1. Losses at the gene ends were 3 bases for V and 4 bases for J; bases not matched to a gene: 2. CDR1 is SGHVS, CDR2 FNYEAQ, per germline. CDR3 length: 13 amino acids. For the CDR3, the DNA is TGTGCCAGCAGCTTGAACAGGGGCACTGAAGCTTTCTTT. It encodes CASSLNRGTEAFF.

Comments on this clone: Within the sample, other DNA sequences also encode this same CDR3. The V and J genes are TRBV27 and TRBJ2-7, with D perhaps TRBD2 (5 bases). The CDR3 runs to 12 residues. V lost 2 bases to trimming and J lost 6 bases, with 8 bases between them. Germline V lookup: CDR1 MNHEY, CDR2 SMNVEV (reference sequence). CDR3 sequence reads: CASSLIGSEQYF. The CDR3 DNA follows: TGTGCCAGCAGTTTAATAGGGAGCGAGCAGTACTTC.

The CDR3 here is CASRGFGTGSSFANEAFF. The CDR3 DNA reads TGTGCCAGTAGAGGATTCGGGACAGGAAGCTCTTTTGCGAATGAAGCTTTCTTT. The V gene is TRBV19, the J gene TRBJ1-1; 8 nucleotides align to TRBD1. V lost 6 bases and J lost 7; bases outside the gene matches: 22. The CDR3 loop spans 18 amino acids. Germline values: CDR1 LNHDA, CDR2 SQIVND (reference sequence).

This chain joins TRBV6-6 and TRBJ2-7, with 8 bases matching TRBD1. Germline V gene lookup returns CDR1 MNHNY and CDR2 SVGAGI (reference sequence). This CDR3 contains 14 residues. With V trimmed by 2 bases and J by 4 bases, 4 bases remained unmatched. CDR3 coding DNA: TGTGCCAGCAGTTACAACGGACAGGGATACGAGCAGTACTTC. Translated, it gives CASSYNGQGYEQYF.

The rearrangement joins TRBV27 to TRBJ2-7; weak D call: TRBD2 (7 bases). With 1 base removed from V and 6 bases from J, the gap between germline ends came to 13 bases. This CDR3 has 14 residues. Per the germline V gene, CDR1 is MNHEY and CDR2 is SMNVEV (reference sequence). Here the CDR3 DNA reads TGTGCCAGCAGTTTATTGGGGGGGGGCTCCGAGCAGTACTTC. It is translated as CASSLLGGGSEQYF.

This chain connects TRBV9 to TRBJ2-3; D uncertain. V was pared by 7 bases and J by 5 bases, with 14 bases between. Germline V gives CDR1 SGDLS, CDR2 YYNGEE. The CDR3 loop spans 13 amino acids. The CDR3 coding sequence is TGTGCCAGCTCCGATAAGTATCGAGATACGCAGTATTTT. Its protein product is CASSDKYRDTQYF.

The V and J genes are TRBV7-8 and TRBJ2-7; D possibly corresponds to TRBD1 (5 bases). Trimming left V 1 base short and J 0 bases short, with 7 bases between. The CDR3 covers 14 residues. Germline V lookup: CDR1 SGHVS, CDR2 FQNEAQ. CDR3 residues: CASSLGGLSYEQYF. Here the CDR3 DNA reads TGTGCCAGCAGCTTAGGGGGCCTCTCCTACGAGCAGTACTTC. The full variable domain, with the rest looked up from reference TRBV7-8 and TRBJ2-7, is GAGVSQSPRYKVAKRGQDVALRCDPISGHVSLFWYQQALGQGPEFLTYFQNEAQLDKSGLPSDRFFAERPEGSVSTLKIQRTQQEDSAVYLCASSLGGLSYEQYFGPGTRLTVT.

This sequence joins TRBV11-2 and TRBJ1-2, with D possibly being TRBD1 (6 bases). V lost 4 bases and J 8 bases, leaving 23 bases between the germline ends. Looked up from germline, CDR1 is SGHAT and CDR2 is FQNNGV. The CDR3 has 16 amino acids. CDR3 protein: CASSSSGASPLRGYTF. As DNA, the CDR3 is TGTGCCAGCAGCTCGTCAGGGGCTTCACCCTTGCGCGGCTACACCTTC.

This chain uses TRBV7-6 with TRBJ2-7; D is unclear. Trimming pared 5 bases from V and 2 bases from J, leaving 19 bases between. CDR1 and CDR2 from the germline V gene are SGHVS and FNYEAQ. The CDR3 spans 16 residues. The DNA of the CDR3 is TGTGCCAGCAGCGTCGGAGAAAGGACGGAGACCTACGAGCAGTACTTC. Protein product: CASSVGERTETYEQYF. Full variable domain (outside the CDR3, taken from reference TRBV7-6 and TRBJ2-7): GAGVSQSPRYKVTKRGQDVALRCDPISGHVSLYWYRQALGQGPEFLTYFNYEAQQDKSGLPNDRFSAERPEGSISTLTIQRTEQRDSAMYRCASSVGERTETYEQYFGPGTRLTVT.

This clone was seen a handful of times. V gene TRBV11-2 combines with J gene TRBJ1-2; D is unclear. From germline, CDR1 is SGHAT and CDR2 FQNNGV. Trimming cost V 3 bases and J 6 bases, with 8 bases left between them. There are 12 residues in the CDR3. The CDR3 reads CASSLGSDGYTF. The CDR3 DNA follows: TGTGCCAGCAGCTTGGGGTCGGATGGCTACACCTTC.

This chain uses TRBV5-5 with TRBJ2-3; a weak D match, TRBD2 (6 bases). Per germline, CDR1 SGHKS and CDR2 YYEKEE (reference sequence). This CDR3 is built from 15 residues. V lost 4 bases and J lost 6, with 18 bases in between. The CDR3 region is CASSPSYRDLDTQYF. CDR3 sequence (DNA): TGTGCCAGCAGCCCCTCGTACCGGGACTTGGATACGCAGTATTTT.

The sample holds one count of this clone. This chain joins TRBV19 and TRBJ2-7, with D unclear. The CDR3 is 15 amino acids. Trimming pared 5 bases from V and 3 bases from J, leaving 17 bases between. CDR1 and CDR2 from the germline V gene are LNHDA and SQIVND (reference sequence). CDR3 sequence: CASSQERHQNYEQYF. The CDR3 region has the DNA TGTGCCAGTAGTCAAGAACGACATCAAAACTACGAGCAGTACTTC.

The chain has TRBV4-2 and TRBJ2-1; 9 bases line up with TRBD2. V was clipped by 5 bases and J by 4 bases; unmatched bases: 6. CDR1 and CDR2 (germline): LGHNA, YNFKEQ. The CDR3 extends over 15 amino acids. CDR3 nucleotide sequence: TGTGCCAGCAGCTATCTAGCGGGAAAATACAATGAGCAGTTCTTC. Residues: CASSYLAGKYNEQFF.

The chain combines TRBV6-6 with TRBJ2-3; a weak D match, TRBD2 (5 bases). V lost 5 bases to trimming and J lost 0 bases, with 12 bases between them. The CDR3 sequence is 15 residues long. Germline CDR1 reads MNHNY; CDR2 reads SVGAGI (reference sequence). CDR3 sequence: CASSLSAFSTDTQYF. The DNA for the CDR3 is TGTGCCAGCAGTCTTAGCGCATTCAGCACAGATACGCAGTATTTT.

This clone was counted only a few times. J is TRBJ2-5 and V is TRBV6-5, with D maybe TRBD2 (5 bases). There are 13 residues in the CDR3. V lost 2 bases and J lost 4, with 8 bases in between. Germline V lookup: CDR1 MNHEY, CDR2 SVGAGI. The CDR3 region has the DNA TGTGCCAGCAGTTACACCGAGGGAGAGACCCAGTACTTC. Translation: CASSYTEGETQYF.

This clone was counted a single time. This chain connects TRBV6-5 to TRBJ1-1; D perhaps matches TRBD1 (5 bases). The germline V and J ends were trimmed by 6 bases and 6 bases, with 11 bases remaining between them. This CDR3 has 12 residues. Germline CDR1 reads MNHEY; CDR2 reads SVGAGI. CDR3 DNA sequence: TGTGCCAGCAGGGGGCGATGGCCTGAAGCTTTCTTT. Protein: CASRGRWPEAFF.

The chain employs TRBV13 and TRBJ2-1; TRBD2 aligns across 12 bases. The germline V gene encodes CDR1 PRHDT and CDR2 FYEKMQ (reference sequence). The J segment lost 8 bases and the V segment lost 2 bases, leaving 7 bases of the junction unmatched. The CDR3 is 16 amino acids. CDR3 in amino acids: CASSLNGLAGSHEQFF. Written as DNA, the CDR3 is TGTGCCAGCAGCTTAAATGGACTAGCGGGGTCCCATGAGCAGTTCTTC.